The 21 T cell receptor beta chains below all came from one sample that was sequenced in a study of patients and donors after allogeneic stem cell transplantation. MiXCR, run by TCRdb on the RT-PCR reads, gives a single entry per CDR3 protein. The profile shows about a million distinct CDR3 sequences, about a sixth of them singletons. Sequencing was carried out using blood, either unsorted or a sorted T cell fraction (not recorded which). These receptors were taken from a human donor who was either an allogeneic HSCT recipient or a stem cell or donor lymphocyte infusion donor (not recorded which). It is not recorded whose cells these are; they may come from a transplant donor.

This clonotype was observed a handful of times. The J gene is TRBJ1-1, the V gene TRBV30; D is uncertain. CDR3 length: 13 amino acids. In germline, CDR1 is GTSNPN, CDR2 SVGIG (reference sequence). Deletions cut 2 bases from V and 4 bases from J, with 11 bases between. The CDR3 region has the DNA TGTGCCTGGAGTAAATCTCGTGGCACTGAAGCTTTCTTT. Translated, it gives CAWSKSRGTEAFF.

This chain links TRBV19 with TRBJ2-2; 9 bases align to TRBD2. With V trimmed by 6 bases and J by 7 bases, 3 bases remained unmatched. Germline CDR1 reads LNHDA; CDR2 reads SQIVND (reference sequence). The CDR3 consists of 13 residues. This chain's CDR3 is CASRAGGLGELFF. CDR3 nucleotides: TGTGCCAGTAGAGCGGGAGGCCTCGGGGAGCTGTTTTTT.

This clonotype was counted between two and nine times. V and J are TRBV9 and TRBJ1-6, with TRBD1 as a possible D gene (6 bases). The V and J ends lost 3 bases and 8 bases respectively, with 9 bases between them. Per germline, CDR1 SGDLS and CDR2 YYNGEE. The CDR3 consists of 13 residues. DNA of the CDR3: TGTGCCAGCAGCGGACAGGTCTATTCACCCCTCCACTTT. It is translated as CASSGQVYSPLHF.

There are a few counts of this clonotype. The chain carries TRBV29-1 and TRBJ2-5, with D perhaps TRBD2 (6 bases). Per germline, CDR1 SQVTM and CDR2 ANQGSEA. The V and J ends lost 3 bases and 6 bases respectively, with 11 bases between them. This CDR3 contains 12 residues. CDR3 nucleotide sequence: TGCAGCGTTGAGGGGGGTGGGAAGACCCAGTACTTC. This gives the protein CSVEGGGKTQYF.

This clonotype appeared a few times. The rearrangement links TRBV10-3 to TRBJ2-5; the D gene is possibly TRBD2 (5 bases). The germline CDR1 and CDR2 sequences are ENHRY and SYGVKD. V was trimmed by 6 bases and J by 4 bases, leaving 15 bases between them. This CDR3 is built from 14 residues. This CDR3 reads CAISRPPRAETQYF. CDR3 bases: TGTGCCATCAGCCGCCCGCCGAGGGCAGAGACCCAGTACTTC.

V is TRBV10-2 and J is TRBJ2-2; 8 bases line up with TRBD1. CDR1 and CDR2 (germline): WSHSY, SAAADI. Trimming cost V 7 bases and J 0 bases; bases outside gene matches: 4. The length of the CDR3 is 15 residues. CDR3 region: CASIAGQANTGELFF. CDR3 in DNA: TGCGCCAGCATCGCGGGACAGGCGAACACCGGGGAGCTGTTTTTT.

The rearrangement joins TRBV7-9 to TRBJ1-6; D may be TRBD1 (6 bases). V lost 3 bases, J lost 7 bases, and 16 bases lay in between. The CDR3 contains 16 residues. In germline, CDR1 is SEHNR, CDR2 FQNEAQ (reference sequence). CDR3 DNA: TGTGCCAGCAGCTTCTACACACAGGGAGGGAATTCACCCCTCCACTTT. Translating gives CASSFYTQGGNSPLHF.

This clonotype was picked up a small number of times. This chain joins TRBV29-1 and TRBJ1-2; D ambiguous. Trimming took 6 bases from V and 7 from J, leaving 18 bases between them. CDR1 SQVTM and CDR2 ANQGSEA come from the germline V gene. This CDR3 is 13 amino acids long. For the CDR3, the DNA is TGCAGCGTCACGGGCGGCAGGTTCGCTGGCTACACCTTC. This encodes CSVTGGRFAGYTF.

V gene TRBV10-3 combines with J gene TRBJ1-1; D is possibly TRBD1 (6 bases). The CDR3 covers 15 residues. Germline CDR1 ENHRY, CDR2 SYGVKD. The V and J ends lost 5 bases and 4 bases respectively, with 17 bases between them. The CDR3 DNA follows: TGTGCCATCAGTCCCGGGGCGGGGGCTTTCACTGAAGCTTTCTTT. Translated, it gives CAISPGAGAFTEAFF.

This clonotype turned up a few times. The chain recombines TRBV21-1 with TRBJ2-5; the table's TRBD1 call for D was not verified on the DNA. TRBV21-1 is a pseudogene segment. The CDR3 extends over 16 amino acids. Written as DNA, the CDR3 is TGTGCCAGCAGCAAACTCCGCCGGGACAGTCAAGAGACCCAGTACTTC. Amino acids: CASSKLRRDSQETQYF.

The rearrangement links TRBV6-5 to TRBJ2-7, with TRBD1 matching 9 bases. The CDR3 runs 16 residues. The J segment lost 0 bases and the V segment lost 1 base, leaving 4 bases of the junction unmatched. Germline loops: CDR1 MNHEY, CDR2 SVGAGI. The CDR3 protein is CASSYWNRGPSYEQYF. For the CDR3, the DNA is TGTGCCAGCAGTTACTGGAACAGGGGGCCCTCCTACGAGCAGTACTTC.

This clonotype appeared a few times. This chain links TRBV20-1 with TRBJ2-3; 7 bases agree with TRBD1. Trimming removed 7 bases from V and 2 bases from J; junction bases left unmatched: 6. The CDR3 runs to 13 residues. Germline V gene data show CDR1 as DFQATT and CDR2 as SNEGSKA (reference sequence). The DNA of the CDR3 is TGCAGTGGGTGGACAGGAATCACAGATACGCAGTATTTT. This gives the protein CSGWTGITDTQYF.

The rearrangement links TRBV12-3 or TRBV12-4 to TRBJ1-5; D gene uncertain. The V end lost 4 bases, the J end lost 1 base, and 17 bases lay between the germline ends. CDR3 length: 17 amino acids. CDR3: CASSWSAGLRSNQPQHF. CDR3 nucleotide sequence: TGTGCCAGCAGTTGGTCGGCAGGATTACGGAGCAATCAGCCCCAGCATTTT.

This clonotype was seen more than once but under ten times. V is TRBV10-3 and J is TRBJ2-5, with D hard to call. The CDR3 has 12 amino acids. V was trimmed by 3 bases and J by 6 bases, leaving 8 bases between them. Germline V gene lookup returns CDR1 ENHRY and CDR2 SYGVKD. CDR3 amino acids: CAISESEQTQYF. The DNA of the CDR3 is TGTGCCATCAGTGAATCCGAGCAGACCCAGTACTTC.

This chain joins TRBV6-5 and TRBJ2-7; 9 positions match TRBD2. CDR3 length: 15 amino acids. V shed 1 base, J shed 7 bases, and the junction held 8 bases outside the gene matches. Per germline, CDR1 MNHEY and CDR2 SVGAGI. The DNA for the CDR3 is TGTGCCAGCAGTTACTTTGGCGGGAGGGCGGGGGAGCAGTACTTC. Amino acids: CASSYFGGRAGEQYF.

This clonotype was counted between two and nine times. The chain uses TRBV5-1 and TRBJ2-1; D possibly corresponds to TRBD2 (6 bases). There are 13 residues in the CDR3. Per the germline V gene, CDR1 is SGHRS and CDR2 is YFSETQ. Trimming removed 5 bases from V and 7 bases from J, with 13 bases in between. The CDR3 spells CASRGAGLNEQFF. The CDR3 DNA follows: TGCGCCAGCAGGGGAGCGGGCCTTAATGAGCAGTTCTTC.

This clonotype came up many times. The CDR3 is CSARAPRLGEGETQYF. The CDR3 bases are TGCAGTGCTAGAGCCCCCCGGCTAGGGGAGGGCGAGACCCAGTACTTC. The gene calls are TRBV20-1 and TRBJ2-5; 7 positions match TRBD2. After removal of 1 base from V and 5 bases from J, the junction contained 13 bases not matched to a gene. This CDR3 comprises 16 residues. CDR1 is DFQATT and CDR2 is SNEGSKA in the germline V gene (reference sequence).

This clonotype was counted between two and nine times. This chain uses TRBV12-3 or TRBV12-4 with TRBJ2-7; 10 bases line up with TRBD1. CDR3 length equals 14 residues. Trimming removed 6 bases from V and 4 bases from J; junction bases left unmatched: 6. CDR3 sequence reads: CASRPGTGEYEQYF. CDR3 DNA sequence: TGTGCCAGCAGGCCTGGGACAGGGGAGTACGAGCAGTACTTC.

DNA for the CDR3: TGTGCCAGCAGTTTAAATCCGGGGAGCACTGAAGCTTTCTTT. Protein: CASSLNPGSTEAFF. The gene calls are TRBV12-3 or TRBV12-4 and TRBJ1-1; D not resolved. V was trimmed by 2 bases and J by 4 bases, leaving 11 bases between them. The CDR3 totals 14 residues.

The rearrangement joins TRBV5-1 to TRBJ2-3; D unclear. Germline CDR1 is SGHRS and CDR2 is YFSETQ. V was trimmed by 4 bases and J by 2 bases, leaving 8 bases between them. This CDR3 has 13 amino acids. CDR3 region: CASSDKFTDTQYF. The CDR3 nucleotides read TGCGCCAGCAGCGACAAGTTCACAGATACGCAGTATTTT. Full variable domain (missing parts from reference TRBV5-1 and TRBJ2-3): KAGVTQTPRYLIKTRGQQVTLSCSPISGHRSVSWYQQTPGQGLQFLFEYFSETQRNKGNFPGRFSGRQFSNSRSEMNVSTLELGDSALYLCASSDKFTDTQYFGPGTRLTVL.

The genes are TRBV3-1 and TRBJ1-5; perhaps TRBD1 as D (5 bases). The CDR3 contains 16 residues. Deletions cut 2 bases from V and 2 bases from J, with 13 bases between. Germline V gives CDR1 LGHDT, CDR2 YNNKEL (reference sequence). This CDR3 reads CASSQNQGGGNQPQHF. Written as DNA, the CDR3 is TGTGCCAGCAGCCAAAATCAGGGTGGTGGCAATCAGCCCCAGCATTTT.